The rows below give T cell receptor beta chains drawn from one sample of a study of vaccination and CD4 T cells after COVID-19. TCRdb ran MiXCR on the PCR reads and lists one entry per CDR3 protein. The sample contains more than 13,000 distinct CDR3 sequences, 20% to 25% of which appear only once. Their target antigens are unknown. The input for sequencing was CD4+ T cells from blood, cultured in vitro, taken before SARS-CoV-2 vaccination. These receptors all come from a human donor who received a COVID-19 vaccine. Both conserved end residues are part of each CDR3.

v_call	j_call	cdr3_aa
TRBV15	TRBJ2-5	CATLKGGRRETQYF
TRBV19	TRBJ1-3	CASRGPGTAGNTIYF
TRBV12-3/TRBV12-4	TRBJ1-1	CASSPNQQGAEAFF
TRBV12-3/TRBV12-4	TRBJ1-5	CASSLVRQFVHSNQPQHF
TRBV7-2	TRBJ2-5	CASSLAQGQETQYF
TRBV20-1	TRBJ2-1	CSALSWQDSLNEQFF
TRBV2	TRBJ1-4	CASKGRHNEKLFF
TRBV5-1	TRBJ1-1	CASSPAGGNTEAFF
TRBV5-1	TRBJ1-5	CASSPRGGLGLSQPQHF
TRBV5-6	TRBJ1-3	CASSLEGPGNTIYF
TRBV20-1	TRBJ1-2	CSARDIGTGFNYGYTF
TRBV5-6	TRBJ2-6	CASSNRDRYSGANVLTF
TRBV21-1	TRBJ1-6	CASKESPLHF
TRBV27	TRBJ2-3	CASCQEDAASDADTQYF
TRBV25-1	TRBJ1-2	CASSGSGGGNDYTF
TRBV20-1	TRBJ2-7	CSARDVQRGDDEQYF
TRBV7-2	TRBJ2-5	CASSSSWGNQETQYF
TRBV15	TRBJ2-5	CATSRGSQETQYF
TRBV6-5	TRBJ2-1	CASSYRTRGEQFF
TRBV29-1	TRBJ1-1	CSLNRQGEAFF
TRBV7-9	TRBJ2-7	CASSPLYEQYF
TRBV29-1	TRBJ1-2	CSVSPGQGTNYGYTF
TRBV12-3/TRBV12-4	TRBJ2-1	CASSPWLVFF
TRBV5-4	TRBJ2-1	CASSLGLAGVNEQFF
TRBV7-9	TRBJ1-1	CASIPGRIWVNTEAFF
TRBV19	TRBJ2-3	CASSPPGKTDTQYF
TRBV30	TRBJ1-6	CAWNLPLGAGQNSPLHF
TRBV2	TRBJ1-3	CASSGVKGSSGNTIYF
TRBV6-2/TRBV6-3	TRBJ2-5	CASGDSQETQYF
TRBV6-4	TRBJ1-3	CASSEPDPTLSGNTIYF
TRBV11-2	TRBJ2-2	CASSLRSGGGTGELFF
TRBV20-1	TRBJ1-2	CSARATGQVHGYTF
TRBV19	TRBJ2-1	CASSMRTSGGARNEQFF
TRBV7-9	TRBJ1-1	CASSWGLSNTEAFF
TRBV25-1	TRBJ1-1	CASSEFFGNTEAFF
TRBV24-1	TRBJ2-7	CATSDPTRGGSSYEQYF
TRBV11-3	TRBJ2-7	CASSLGTGRSSYEQYF
TRBV20-1	TRBJ2-7	CSARGSQVGTSGYEQYF
TRBV18	TRBJ2-7	CASSPTWDRDYEQYF
TRBV7-2	TRBJ2-2	CASSLGGVAYTGELFF
TRBV25-1	TRBJ2-1	CASNSGGVYNEQFF
TRBV7-8	TRBJ2-3	CASSPGTSGGPFTDTQYF
TRBV15	TRBJ1-1	CATSRVGVQNTEAFF
TRBV5-1	TRBJ2-2	CASSLAGGATGELFF
TRBV28	TRBJ1-2	CASSLWAGGNGYTF
TRBV5-4	TRBJ2-7	CASSRSRTSGTYEQYF
TRBV15	TRBJ1-2	CATSRDRRGYGYTF
TRBV6-1	TRBJ2-7	CASRPDTEDYEQYF
TRBV24-1	TRBJ2-3	CATSEQGDTDTQYF
TRBV20-1	TRBJ2-7	CSARREQGPYEQYF
TRBV6-2/TRBV6-3	TRBJ1-3	CASSYMGNRGNTIYF
TRBV27	TRBJ2-5	CASSFPRGTQYF
TRBV27	TRBJ1-6	CASRKTGVNSPLHF
TRBV20-1	TRBJ2-5	CSAPSTSGGETQYF
TRBV5-1	TRBJ2-3	CASSSQSPTTDTQYF
TRBV5-1	TRBJ1-1	CASSFGVKAINTEAFF
TRBV19	TRBJ2-7	CASSIGRGSYEQYF
TRBV12-3/TRBV12-4	TRBJ1-5	CASRTGVNQPQHF
TRBV12-3/TRBV12-4	TRBJ2-5	CASSWDREETQYF